This T cell receptor (beta chain) appears in the sequencing data of a study of T cell responses to AZD1222 COVID-19 vaccine. The data were produced by immunoSEQ multiplex PCR, yet TCRdb's version contains in-frame clones alone and is incomplete. The data show 150,000 or so clones, 90% to 95% seen once. CDR3 size: 15 residues. V lost 2 bases to trimming and J lost 1 base, with 8 bases between them. Germline-derived CDR1 and CDR2 are MNHEY and SMNVEV (reference sequence). The study's findings and limits: Unmutated variant regions are reportedly targeted by nearly half of spike-specific TCRs.

As to this clone: Its target is not known.

The sequence derives from an adult who received the AZD1222 COVID-19 vaccine. Sequencing used peripheral blood, obtained 28 days after the second AZD1222 dose. This chain links TRBV27 with TRBJ1-4; D unresolved. The CDR3 DNA sequence: TGTGCCAGCAGTTTAGTGTTTGGAACTAATGAAAAACTGTTTTTT. As protein: CASSLVFGTNEKLFF.